The 32 T cell receptor beta chains below were found in one sample sequenced in a study of blood T cells in healthy people across ages. With a J-beta primer mix and a sample-barcoded 5' primer, a second PCR ran about 6 to 11 cycles. MiXCR, applied by TCRdb to the 5' RACE reads, yields one record per CDR3 protein. The sample holds some 800,000 distinct CDR3 sequences, 25% seen once. The sample was also linked to a second study, of T cells of mothers and their children.

The sample taken for sequencing was blood. The receptors shown here come from a boy aged 5-17 years in good health.

Turning to this clonotype: The missing conserved phenylalanine or tryptophan at the end of this CDR3 makes a read error likely. The chain carries TRBV29-1 and TRBJ2-5; D is undetermined. This CDR3 contains 16 residues. The ends were cut back, 5 bases at V and 4 bases at J, with 23 bases in the middle. CDR1 is SQVTM and CDR2 is ANQGSEA in the germline V gene. This CDR3 is CSVTPVRDPLGETQYL. The CDR3 DNA reads as TGCAGCGTTACCCCGGTGCGAGACCCCCTAGGAGAGACCCAGTACCTC.

The J gene is TRBJ2-5, the V gene TRBV3-1; 11 positions match TRBD2. The length of the CDR3 is 15 residues. Germline V gene data show CDR1 as LGHDT and CDR2 as YNNKEL (reference sequence). V was clipped by 7 bases and J by 1 base; unmatched bases: 5. The CDR3 DNA sequence: TGTGCCAGCACCACCGGACTAGCGGGCCAAGAGACCCAGTACTTC. This translates into CASTTGLAGQETQYF.

This clonotype was detected only a few times. The rearrangement joins TRBV20-1 to TRBJ2-1; no clear D gene. The length of the CDR3 is 16 residues. Germline V lookup: CDR1 DFQATT, CDR2 SNEGSKA (reference sequence). The V gene lost 0 bases and the J gene lost 6 bases, with 18 bases spanning the gap. This chain's CDR3 is CSARDFRGGPPNEQFF. Written as DNA, the CDR3 is TGCAGTGCTAGAGATTTTAGAGGCGGCCCCCCCAATGAGCAGTTCTTC.

The table lists this clonotype with a few counts. This rearrangement joins TRBV7-8 to TRBJ1-1; D gene ambiguous. Germline V gene data show CDR1 as SGHVS and CDR2 as FQNEAQ. Between the trimmed V and J ends, which lost 2 bases and 2 bases, there was a span of 9 bases. This CDR3 has 14 amino acids. As DNA, the CDR3 is TGTGCCAGCAGCTTAATGGTAGAAAACACTGAAGCTTTCTTT. Translation: CASSLMVENTEAFF.

Many counts were recorded for this clonotype. The chain couples TRBV28 to TRBJ2-3; D unclear. CDR1 and CDR2 (germline): MDHEN, SYDVKM. The germline V and J ends were trimmed by 5 bases and 8 bases, with 11 bases remaining between them. The CDR3 loop spans 12 amino acids. The CDR3 loop is CASSPNTGTQYF. For the CDR3, the DNA is TGTGCCAGCAGTCCGAACACGGGTACGCAGTATTTT.

The chain has TRBV4-1 and TRBJ2-5; 10 nucleotides match TRBD1. Trimming at V came to 4 bases and at J to 5 bases, leaving 7 bases not matched to a gene. This CDR3 has 15 residues. Germline-derived CDR1 and CDR2 are MGHRA and YSYEKL. This CDR3 reads CASSPRQGAGETQYF. Here the CDR3 DNA reads TGCGCCAGCAGCCCGCGACAGGGGGCGGGGGAGACCCAGTACTTC.

This clonotype was detected a few times. The chain uses TRBV11-2 and TRBJ2-5; TRBD1 agrees at 7 bases. Near its end, the DNA agrees better with TRBJ2-7, so the J call may be wrong. This CDR3 is built from 16 residues. CDR1 and CDR2 from the germline V gene are SGHAT and FQNNGV. DNA of the CDR3: TGTGCCAGCAGCTTAGAGCAGGGGGTGGCTCCCTACGAGCAGTACTTC. Amino acid sequence: CASSLEQGVAPYEQYF.

The rearrangement uses TRBV11-1 and TRBJ2-1, with TRBD1 as a possible D gene (6 bases). Per the germline V gene, CDR1 is SGHAT and CDR2 is FQDESV (reference sequence). The CDR3 totals 16 residues. With 3 bases removed from V and 2 bases from J, the gap between germline ends came to 14 bases. CDR3: CASSFSGERAYNEQFF. CDR3 coding DNA: TGTGCCAGCAGCTTTTCAGGGGAAAGGGCCTACAATGAGCAGTTCTTC.

The chain links TRBV20-1 to TRBJ2-5; no clear D gene. CDR1 DFQATT and CDR2 SNEGSKA come from the germline V gene (reference sequence). This CDR3 comprises 11 residues. V shed 0 bases and J shed 6 bases, with 5 bases lying between them. CDR3 DNA: TGCAGTGCTAGAGATATACAGACCCAGTACTTC. Amino acids: CSARDIQTQYF.

The rearrangement uses TRBV12-3 or TRBV12-4 and TRBJ2-2, with D possibly TRBD2 on 6 matching bases. The V end was cut by 5 bases, the J end by 6 bases, with 16 bases between. The CDR3 totals 15 residues. As DNA, the CDR3 is TGTGCCAGCAGTACCCGGGGGTCGCTCCCCGGGGAGCTGTTTTTT. Its protein is CASSTRGSLPGELFF.

This chain uses TRBV29-1 with TRBJ2-7; D is perhaps TRBD1 or TRBD2 (5 bases each). Between the trimmed V and J ends, which lost 7 bases and 4 bases, there was a span of 14 bases. This CDR3 has 12 amino acids. Germline values: CDR1 SQVTM, CDR2 ANQGSEA. CDR3: CSAGTAFYEQYF. CDR3 nucleotide sequence: TGCAGCGCCGGGACCGCGTTTTACGAGCAGTACTTC.

This clonotype has more than one count but fewer than ten. The chain combines TRBV7-2 with TRBJ2-1; TRBD2 matches 13 bases. The ends lost 1 base at V and 2 bases at J; junction bases unmatched: 8. CDR3 length equals 19 residues. Germline-derived CDR1 and CDR2 are SGHTA and FQGNSA. CDR3 sequence (DNA): TGTGCCAGCAGCTTAGTCCCGGGACTAGCGGGGATTACCTACAATGAGCAGTTCTTC. Translating it yields CASSLVPGLAGITYNEQFF.

As concerns this clonotype: One end of the junction varies from germline; a read error may be responsible. V gene TRBV29-1 combines with J gene TRBJ1-2; the D is unclear. The germline V gene has CDR1 SQVTM and CDR2 ANQGSEA. This CDR3 is 11 amino acids long. Here the CDR3 reads CKGETNYGYTF. The CDR3 DNA sequence: TGTAAGGGAGAAACTAACTATGGCTACACCTTC.

The chain uses TRBV20-1 and TRBJ2-5; 8 bases map to TRBD2. This CDR3 has 13 amino acids. Germline V gives CDR1 DFQATT, CDR2 SNEGSKA (reference sequence). The ends lost 2 bases at V and 5 bases at J; junction bases unmatched: 4. Here the CDR3 DNA reads TGCAGTGCTAGATTTACGGGAGGGGAGACCCAGTACTTC. As protein: CSARFTGGETQYF.

Remarks on this clonotype: One end of the junction is discordant with germline, which a read error may explain. V usage is TRBV2 and J usage is TRBJ2-2; D tentatively fits TRBD1 or TRBD2 (6 bases each). Germline loops: CDR1 SNHLY, CDR2 FYNNEI. The CDR3 runs 14 residues. The CDR3 DNA reads TGTGTCAGCAGTGCTGGGGGGCGCACCGGGGAGCTGTTTTTT. Amino acids: CVSSAGGRTGELFF. The full variable domain, its missing parts supplied by reference TRBV2 and TRBJ2-2, is EPEVTQTPSHQVTQMGQEVILRCVPISNHLYFYWYRQILGQKVEFLVSFYNNEISEKSEIFDDQFSVERPDGSNFTLKIRSTKLEDSAMYFCVSSAGGRTGELFFGEGSRLTVL.

The rearrangement joins TRBV21-1 to TRBJ2-3; the listed D gene, TRBD2, was not tested against the DNA. TRBV21-1 represents a pseudogene. The CDR3 spans 18 residues. This chain's CDR3 is CASSAKRVLAESTDAQYF. In nucleotides, the CDR3 is TGTGCCAGCAGCGCAAAGAGGGTCCTAGCGGAGAGCACAGATGCGCAGTATTTT.

The chain carries TRBV20-1 and TRBJ2-5; D is ambiguous. The V end was cut by 3 bases, the J end by 0 bases, with 14 bases between. This CDR3 has 15 amino acids. Germline CDR1 DFQATT, CDR2 SNEGSKA (reference sequence). The CDR3 DNA follows: TGCAGTGCTAGCGTCGGGTCTGCCTACCAAGAGACCCAGTACTTC. Protein: CSASVGSAYQETQYF.

This clonotype was recorded only once. V and J are TRBV20-1 and TRBJ1-4; D is unclear. There are 11 residues in the CDR3. The V and J ends lost 3 bases and 8 bases respectively, with 7 bases between them. Per the germline V gene, CDR1 is DFQATT and CDR2 is SNEGSKA (reference sequence). CDR3 amino acids: CSARPEEKLFF. For the CDR3, the DNA is TGCAGTGCTAGGCCGGAGGAAAAACTGTTTTTT.

The chain combines TRBV5-8 with TRBJ1-1, with D unclear. The CDR3 runs 13 residues. Deletions cut 1 base from V and 7 bases from J, with 11 bases between. Germline V gene data show CDR1 as SGHTS and CDR2 as YDEGEE. The CDR3 region has the DNA TGTGCCAGCAGCTTGAGTCGCTACGGTGAAGCTTTCTTT. This sequence encodes CASSLSRYGEAFF.

The V and J genes are TRBV5-1 and TRBJ2-1, with a possible D match to TRBD2 (6 bases). This CDR3 has 15 residues. Germline CDR1 and CDR2: SGHRS and YFSETQ. V lost 4 bases to trimming and J lost 4 bases, with 15 bases between them. This chain's CDR3 is CASSPPGLGYNEQFF. The CDR3 coding sequence is TGCGCCAGCAGCCCACCGGGACTTGGTTACAATGAGCAGTTCTTC.

The chain joins TRBV2 to TRBJ2-6; D ambiguous. Per germline, CDR1 SNHLY and CDR2 FYNNEI. Deletions cut 3 bases from V and 2 bases from J, with 5 bases between. This CDR3 contains 14 residues. Here the CDR3 reads CASSDNPGANVLTF. CDR3 DNA: TGTGCCAGCAGTGACAACCCTGGGGCCAACGTCCTGACTTTC.

This clonotype appeared a few times. The chain recombines TRBV5-1 with TRBJ2-1; D unresolved. The germline gives CDR1 SGHRS, CDR2 YFSETQ. The CDR3 runs to 15 residues. V dropped 0 bases and J dropped 5 bases, with 12 bases sitting between them. The CDR3 is CASSLVPGRHNEQFF. The CDR3 DNA is TGCGCCAGCAGCTTGGTCCCGGGCAGACACAATGAGCAGTTCTTC.

This clonotype was seen only a few times. The genes are TRBV7-2 and TRBJ1-1, with D maybe TRBD1 (5 bases). V lost 4 bases to trimming and J lost 3 bases, with 12 bases between them. Germline CDR1 and CDR2: SGHTA and FQGNSA. The CDR3 is 14 amino acids. CDR3 region: CASSSTGIDTEAFF. As DNA, the CDR3 is TGTGCCAGCAGCTCAACAGGTATAGACACTGAAGCTTTCTTT.

There are a few counts of this clonotype. The chain couples TRBV20-1 to TRBJ2-1; 7 bases align to TRBD1. The J call may be in error: the DNA end matches TRBJ2-7 better. This CDR3 comprises 14 residues. The V gene's germline CDR1 is DFQATT and CDR2 SNEGSKA (reference sequence). CDR3 region: CSARVPGQRYEQYF. CDR3 bases: TGCAGTGCTAGAGTCCCGGGACAGCGCTACGAGCAGTACTTC.

The chain is built from TRBV4-1 and TRBJ2-5; 15 bases agree with TRBD2. This CDR3 region has 17 residues. With V trimmed by 4 bases and J by 5 bases, 8 bases remained unmatched. CDR1 and CDR2 from the germline V gene are MGHRA and YSYEKL. Written as DNA, the CDR3 is TGCGCCAGCAGCCCAGGGACTAGCGGGGGGCCGCGGGAGACCCAGTACTTC. This translates into CASSPGTSGGPRETQYF.

This chain connects TRBV7-9 to TRBJ2-5; D tentatively reads TRBD1 or TRBD2 (6 bases each). Trimming took off 1 base at V and 5 bases at J, with 11 bases between the two ends. The CDR3 has 14 amino acids. Germline lookup yields CDR1 SEHNR and CDR2 FQNEAQ (reference sequence). CDR3 amino acids: CASSLDRAGETQYF. CDR3 coding DNA: TGTGCCAGCAGCTTAGACAGGGCGGGGGAGACCCAGTACTTC.

This clonotype was detected a few times. The CDR3: CATSTATWDYGYTF. DNA of the CDR3: TGTGCCACCAGCACCGCGACCTGGGACTATGGCTACACCTTC. This chain joins TRBV15 and TRBJ1-2; D unclear. The germline V gene has CDR1 LNHNV and CDR2 YYDKDF (reference sequence). The CDR3 is made up of 14 amino acids. V lost 4 bases and J 3 bases, leaving 12 bases between the germline ends. Supplemented by reference TRBV15 and TRBJ1-2, the full variable domain reads DAMVIQNPRYQVTQFGKPVTLSCSQTLNHNVMYWYQQKSSQAPKLLFHYYDKDFNNEADTPDNFQSRRPNTSFCFLDIRSPGLGDTAMYLCATSTATWDYGYTFGSGTRLTVV.

Note on this clonotype: Compared with germline, one end of the junction differs, possibly owing to a read error. V and J are TRBV10-3 and TRBJ2-7, with 8 bases that match TRBD1. Germline V CDR1 and CDR2: ENHRY, SYGVKD. There are 15 residues in the CDR3. For the CDR3, the DNA is TGTGCCATCTTGGACCAGGACAGGGCACCCTACAAGCAGTACTTC. Translated: CAILDQDRAPYKQYF.

Written as DNA, the CDR3 is TGCAGCGTTTCTTCAGGACGGGGGGTCTATGGCTACACCTTC. Protein sequence: CSVSSGRGVYGYTF. The rearrangement joins TRBV29-1 to TRBJ1-2; a weak D match, TRBD1 (5 bases). V was pared by 5 bases and J by 4 bases, with 17 bases between. The CDR3 has 14 residues. Germline V gene data show CDR1 as SQVTM and CDR2 as ANQGSEA.

The V gene is TRBV12-3 or TRBV12-4, the J gene TRBJ2-6; D may be TRBD2 (5 bases). V shed 3 bases and J shed 1 base, with 19 bases lying between them. The CDR3 sequence is 19 residues long. The CDR3 DNA follows: TGTGCCAGCAGTTTTATAGGGTATTTAGGACTTTCTGGGGCCAACGTCCTGACTTTC. It encodes CASSFIGYLGLSGANVLTF.

This clonotype was counted between two and nine times. This chain uses TRBV28 with TRBJ2-5, with 9 bases that match TRBD2. This CDR3 has 16 residues. From germline, CDR1 is MDHEN and CDR2 SYDVKM. V lost 3 bases to trimming and J lost 5 bases; unmatched junction nucleotides: 10. CDR3 sequence reads: CASSFGAGGHGETQYF. CDR3 bases: TGTGCCAGCAGTTTTGGAGCGGGGGGTCATGGGGAGACCCAGTACTTC.

The chain's CDR3 is CASSRTSDQETQYF. In DNA, the CDR3 is TGTGCCAGCAGCCGGACTAGCGACCAAGAGACCCAGTACTTC. The chain combines TRBV28 with TRBJ2-5; 9 bases are a match to TRBD2. V was clipped by 6 bases and J by 0 bases; unmatched bases: 2. The CDR3 consists of 14 residues. Looked up from germline, CDR1 is MDHEN and CDR2 is SYDVKM. The whole variable domain, remainder taken from reference TRBV28 and TRBJ2-5, is DVKVTQSSRYLVKRTGEKVFLECVQDMDHENMFWYRQDPGLGLRLIYFSYDVKMKEKGDIPEGYSVSREKKERFSLILESASTNQTSMYLCASSRTSDQETQYFGPGTRLLVL.